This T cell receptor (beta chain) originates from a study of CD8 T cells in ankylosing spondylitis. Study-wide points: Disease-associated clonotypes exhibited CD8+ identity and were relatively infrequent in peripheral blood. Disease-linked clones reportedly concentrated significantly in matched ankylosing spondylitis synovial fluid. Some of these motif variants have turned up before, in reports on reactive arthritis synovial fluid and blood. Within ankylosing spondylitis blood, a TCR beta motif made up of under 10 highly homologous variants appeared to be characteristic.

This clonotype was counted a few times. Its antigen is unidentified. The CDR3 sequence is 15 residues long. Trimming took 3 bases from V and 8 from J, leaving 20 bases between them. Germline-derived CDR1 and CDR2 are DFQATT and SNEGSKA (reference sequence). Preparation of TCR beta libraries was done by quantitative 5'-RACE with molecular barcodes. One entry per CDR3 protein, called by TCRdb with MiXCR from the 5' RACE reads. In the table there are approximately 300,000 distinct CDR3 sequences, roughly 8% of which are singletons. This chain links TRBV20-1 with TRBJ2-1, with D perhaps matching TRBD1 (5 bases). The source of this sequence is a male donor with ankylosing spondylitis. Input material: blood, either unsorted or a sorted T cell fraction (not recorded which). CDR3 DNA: TGCAGTGCTAGGAGCAGGGTTCGGGTGCCCGATGAGCAGTTCTTC. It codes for CSARSRVRVPDEQFF.